What follows are 24 T cell receptor beta chains derived from one specimen sequenced in a study of blood T cell repertoires in COVID-19. Assay: immunoSEQ multiplex PCR; the TCRdb copy retains only in-frame clones and omits some. The table shows around 150,000 clones, with 80% to 90% occurring only once. Material for sequencing was peripheral blood. The receptor source for this set is an older woman who had recovered from COVID-19.

J is TRBJ1-1 and V is TRBV5-1, with D uncertain. Germline CDR1 and CDR2: SGHRS and YFSETQ. V lost 7 bases and J lost 1, with 14 bases in between. This CDR3 contains 14 residues. Here the CDR3 DNA reads TGCGCCAGCTGGGAGGGCGGAGGGAACACTGAAGCTTTCTTT. It specifies CASWEGGGNTEAFF.

This clone was observed a few times. The chain employs TRBV5-1 and TRBJ1-1; D gene uncertain. The CDR3 is 16 amino acids. V was cut by 0 bases and J by 0 bases, with 12 bases left in between. Germline CDR1 reads SGHRS; CDR2 reads YFSETQ. The DNA for the CDR3 is TGCGCCAGCAGCTTGGTCCTGGGAGCCATGAACACTGAAGCTTTCTTT. Its translation: CASSLVLGAMNTEAFF.

The J gene is TRBJ1-4, the V gene TRBV5-5, with D perhaps TRBD1 (5 bases). Looked up from germline, CDR1 is SGHKS and CDR2 is YYEKEE (reference sequence). CDR3 length equals 14 residues. Trimming removed 2 bases at V and 2 bases at J, with 7 bases between. CDR3 protein: CASSFRQTNEKLFF. In DNA, the CDR3 is TGTGCCAGCAGCTTCAGACAGACTAATGAAAAACTGTTTTTT.

The chain has TRBV15 and TRBJ2-7, with TRBD1 identical over 9 bases. CDR1 and CDR2 (germline): LNHNV, YYDKDF (reference sequence). The CDR3 sequence is 12 residues long. V dropped 8 bases and J dropped 4; count of bases not matched to a gene: 3. The CDR3 sequence is CATGTGPYEQYF. CDR3 DNA sequence: TGTGCCACCGGGACAGGGCCTTACGAGCAGTACTTC.

The V gene is TRBV5-4, the J gene TRBJ2-5, with 8 positions matching TRBD1. From germline, CDR1 is SGHNT and CDR2 YYREEE (reference sequence). Trimming cost V 4 bases and J 3 bases; bases outside gene matches: 2. The CDR3 has 13 amino acids. CDR3 sequence (DNA): TGTGCCAGCAGCCTGGACAGGGAAGAGACCCAGTACTTC. Protein sequence: CASSLDREETQYF.

The genes are TRBV5-1 and TRBJ2-3, with no clear D. The CDR3 has 15 amino acids. V gave up 0 bases and J gave up 4 bases, with 12 bases separating them. Germline V CDR1 and CDR2: SGHRS, YFSETQ. The CDR3 spells CASSLDSSPPDTQYF. CDR3 in DNA: TGCGCCAGCAGCTTGGATTCGTCCCCCCCAGATACGCAGTATTTT.

The chain is built from TRBV5-1 and TRBJ1-6; a possible D gene is TRBD1 (5 bases). CDR3 length equals 16 residues. Germline V gives CDR1 SGHRS, CDR2 YFSETQ. Trimming shortened V by 0 bases and J by 7 bases, and 14 bases separated the two germline ends. CDR3 DNA sequence: TGCGCCAGCAGCTTGGCCCAGGGTCGTGGAAATTCACCCCTCCACTTT. Translating it yields CASSLAQGRGNSPLHF.

The chain links TRBV2 to TRBJ2-5; 9 positions agree with TRBD2. The CDR3 is 16 amino acids. Trimming took 4 bases from V and 6 from J; bases not matched to a gene: 12. Germline assignment: CDR1 SNHLY and CDR2 FYNNEI. The CDR3 DNA sequence: TGTGCCAGCAGTGGGTTATTAGCGGGGGTTAGACAGACCCAGTACTTC. This sequence encodes CASSGLLAGVRQTQYF.

The chain joins TRBV28 to TRBJ2-7; unclear D gene. Trimming stripped 2 bases from V and 9 bases from J, with 11 bases between. The length of the CDR3 is 12 residues. Germline V gene lookup returns CDR1 MDHEN and CDR2 SYDVKM. Here the CDR3 reads CASSLPSTWQYF. CDR3 in DNA: TGTGCCAGCAGTTTACCGTCTACGTGGCAGTACTTC.

In DNA form, the CDR3 reads TGTGCCAGCAGTTACGAAGGGGCCAATAACTACGAGCAGTACTTC. It yields the protein CASSYEGANNYEQYF. This sequence joins TRBV28 and TRBJ2-7, with D maybe TRBD1 (5 bases). CDR3 length equals 15 residues. From germline, CDR1 is MDHEN and CDR2 SYDVKM. Trimming pared 4 bases from V and 3 bases from J, leaving 16 bases between.

The chain uses TRBV19 and TRBJ1-6; tentative D call: TRBD1 (6 bases). The CDR3 loop spans 16 amino acids. Germline CDR1 reads LNHDA; CDR2 reads SQIVND (reference sequence). The V end lost 2 bases, the J end lost 3 bases, and 11 bases lay between the germline ends. The chain's CDR3 is CASSIPGGVYNSPLHF. The CDR3 DNA follows: TGTGCCAGTAGTATACCTGGGGGCGTCTATAATTCACCCCTCCACTTT.

The V call is TRBV4-3, the J call TRBJ1-6; the D gene is possibly TRBD1 (6 bases). Trimming took 0 bases from V and 10 from J, leaving 13 bases between them. CDR1 is LGHNA, CDR2 YSLEER, per germline. This CDR3 has 15 amino acids. CDR3 bases: TGCGCCAGCAGCCAAGATAGCGGGGGGCGGTCACCCCTCCACTTT. As protein: CASSQDSGGRSPLHF.

This clone has only one observation. The chain combines TRBV7-3 with TRBJ2-1; 8 bases agree with TRBD2. The CDR3 has 15 residues. Trimming at V came to 8 bases and at J to 4 bases, leaving 10 bases not matched to a gene. Per the germline V gene, CDR1 is SGHTA and CDR2 is FQGTGA. CDR3 coding DNA: TGTGCCAGCGCTACTGGTAGCGGGGCGTACAATGAGCAGTTCTTC. This translates into CASATGSGAYNEQFF.

The chain recombines TRBV7-9 with TRBJ2-1; 10 positions match TRBD2. J lost 5 bases, V lost 1 base, and 8 bases had no gene match. The germline V gene encodes CDR1 SEHNR and CDR2 FQNEAQ (reference sequence). The CDR3 loop spans 17 amino acids. The CDR3 DNA sequence: TGTGCCAGCAGCTTAGTCCAGACTAGCGGGTTCCACAATGAGCAGTTCTTC. It is translated as CASSLVQTSGFHNEQFF.

This clone was recorded once. J is TRBJ1-5 and V is TRBV19; no definite D call. The CDR3 sequence is 14 residues long. V lost 4 bases, J lost 6 bases, and 13 bases lay in between. CDR1 LNHDA and CDR2 SQIVND come from the germline V gene (reference sequence). The CDR3 is CASSKRQVSQPQHF. CDR3 coding DNA: TGTGCCAGTAGTAAGCGGCAGGTGAGTCAGCCCCAGCATTTT.

This chain joins TRBV19 and TRBJ1-1; TRBD1 matches 7 bases. The CDR3 sequence is 16 residues long. Trimming removed 0 bases from V and 0 bases from J; junction bases left unmatched: 4. CDR1 is LNHDA and CDR2 is SQIVND in the germline V gene (reference sequence). The CDR3 is CASSIEADRMNTEAFF. CDR3 nucleotide sequence: TGTGCCAGTAGTATAGAAGCGGACAGGATGAACACTGAAGCTTTCTTT.

This chain joins TRBV10-2 and TRBJ2-5; TRBD2 is a possible D gene (6 bases). Germline loops: CDR1 WSHSY, CDR2 SAAADI. V gave up 6 bases and J gave up 7 bases, with 12 bases separating them. This CDR3 spans 12 amino acids. CDR3 in amino acids: CASSRAGGTQYF. Here the CDR3 DNA reads TGCGCCAGCAGCCGGGCCGGGGGGACCCAGTACTTC.

The gene calls are TRBV29-1 and TRBJ2-2; TRBD1 agrees at 9 bases. The CDR3 contains 14 residues. Germline V CDR1 and CDR2: SQVTM, ANQGSEA. Germline trimming cut 4 bases from V and 2 bases from J; bases unmatched to any gene: 2. This CDR3 reads CSVGTGANTGELFF. CDR3 coding DNA: TGCAGCGTTGGGACAGGGGCAAACACCGGGGAGCTGTTTTTT.

Concerning this clone: Other DNA sequences within the sample encode an identical CDR3. The chain is built from TRBV5-5 and TRBJ1-5, with D possibly TRBD1 on 6 matching bases. The V and J ends lost 3 bases and 2 bases respectively, with 9 bases between them. The CDR3 totals 14 residues. The germline gives CDR1 SGHKS, CDR2 YYEKEE (reference sequence). CDR3 amino acids: CASSSGGGNQPQHF. CDR3 DNA sequence: TGTGCCAGCAGCTCGGGGGGCGGCAATCAGCCCCAGCATTTT.

The genes are TRBV10-2 and TRBJ2-3; 11 nucleotides line up with TRBD2. Germline V gives CDR1 WSHSY, CDR2 SAAADI. The CDR3 extends over 15 amino acids. V lost 0 bases and J lost 4; bases outside the gene matches: 0. DNA of the CDR3: TGCGCCAGCAGTGAGTCTAGCGGGGGGGCAGATACGCAGTATTTT. Amino acid sequence: CASSESSGGADTQYF.

This chain uses TRBV11-2 with TRBJ1-3, with D possibly TRBD1 on 5 matching bases. CDR3 length equals 15 residues. Trimming removed 3 bases at V and 0 bases at J, with 9 bases between. The V gene's germline CDR1 is SGHAT and CDR2 FQNNGV. The CDR3 loop reads CASSFSGNSGNTIYF. The CDR3 nucleotides are TGTGCCAGCAGCTTCTCAGGGAACTCTGGAAACACCATATATTTT.

The chain couples TRBV5-6 to TRBJ2-3; 9 bases match TRBD2. From germline, CDR1 is SGHDT and CDR2 YYEEEE. The CDR3 has 14 amino acids. V shed 5 bases, J shed 7 bases, and the junction held 8 bases outside the gene matches. CDR3 amino acids: CASRTGTSTNTQYF. The CDR3 nucleotides are TGTGCCAGCAGAACCGGGACTAGCACGAATACGCAGTATTTT.

V usage is TRBV28 and J usage is TRBJ1-5; a possible D gene is TRBD1 (5 bases). CDR1 and CDR2 from the germline V gene are MDHEN and SYDVKM. CDR3 length equals 14 residues. Deletions cut 1 base from V and 5 bases from J, with 9 bases between. The CDR3 region is CASSLSRRDQPQHF. CDR3 nucleotides: TGTGCCAGCAGTTTATCCCGCAGGGATCAGCCCCAGCATTTT.

The rearrangement links TRBV19 to TRBJ2-1, with 12 bases that match TRBD2. The germline gives CDR1 LNHDA, CDR2 SQIVND (reference sequence). CDR3 length: 14 residues. V was pared by 3 bases and J by 8 bases, with 2 bases of the junction left unmatched. CDR3 sequence: CASSISSGGDEQFF. The CDR3 DNA follows: TGTGCCAGTAGTATCTCTAGCGGGGGGGATGAGCAGTTCTTC.